This is a list of T cell receptor beta chains from one sample in a study of CD8 T cells in ankylosing spondylitis. One entry per CDR3 protein results from TCRdb running MiXCR on the 5' RACE reads. The sample includes some 340,000 distinct CDR3 sequences, over 12% of them seen just once. Sequencing input: blood, either unsorted or a sorted T cell fraction (not recorded which). The receptors were sampled from a male donor with ankylosing spondylitis or in good health (not recorded which). CDR3s include the opening cysteine and the closing phenylalanine or tryptophan. Each record gives: clone size, J gene, V gene, D gene, CDR3 protein, CDR3 DNA. D genes are given only for firm matches. For some rows the clone size is stated as once, few or many, or as a class when expanded; others skip it.

clone size: .
J gene: TRBJ2-1
V gene: TRBV5-1
D gene: TRBD2
CDR3 protein: CASSLPQTSGSGNEQFF
CDR3 DNA: TGCGCCAGCAGCCTCCCGCAGACTAGCGGGAGTGGGAATGAGCAGTTCTTC

clone size: .
J gene: TRBJ1-5
V gene: TRBV19
D gene: .
CDR3 protein: CASSSPRGMGNQPQHF
CDR3 DNA: TGTGCCAGTAGTTCACCTCGGGGCATGGGCAATCAGCCCCAGCATTTT

clone size: few
J gene: TRBJ2-5
V gene: TRBV6-1
D gene: TRBD2
CDR3 protein: CASSDLTSGRETQYF
CDR3 DNA: TGTGCCAGCAGTGACCTGACTAGCGGGAGGGAGACCCAGTACTTC

clone size: few
J gene: TRBJ1-4
V gene: TRBV20-1
D gene: .
CDR3 protein: CSASAGTVYEKLFF
CDR3 DNA: TGCAGTGCTTCGGCCGGGACGGTCTACGAAAAACTGTTTTTT

clone size: many
J gene: TRBJ1-2
V gene: TRBV5-1
D gene: .
CDR3 protein: CASSLAGEGANYGYTF
CDR3 DNA: TGCGCCAGCAGCTTGGCCGGGGAAGGAGCTAACTATGGCTACACCTTC

clone size: few
J gene: TRBJ1-5
V gene: TRBV2
D gene: .
CDR3 protein: CASSERRVNQPQHF
CDR3 DNA: TGTGCCAGCAGTGAAAGAAGGGTCAATCAGCCCCAGCATTTT

clone size: few
J gene: TRBJ1-5
V gene: TRBV6-2/TRBV6-3
D gene: .
CDR3 protein: CASSYVGLNQHF
CDR3 DNA: TGTGCCAGCAGTTACGTCGGGCTCAACCAGCATTTT

clone size: .
J gene: TRBJ2-1
V gene: TRBV5-6
D gene: .
CDR3 protein: CASRGQEFTYNEQFF
CDR3 DNA: TGTGCCAGCAGAGGACAAGAATTTACCTACAATGAGCAGTTCTTC

clone size: few
J gene: TRBJ2-4
V gene: TRBV5-1
D gene: .
CDR3 protein: CASSSDIKNIQYF
CDR3 DNA: TGCGCCAGCAGCTCGGACATAAAAAACATTCAGTACTTC

clone size: .
J gene: TRBJ2-5
V gene: TRBV7-2
D gene: .
CDR3 protein: CASSWTGGETQYF
CDR3 DNA: TGTGCCAGCAGCTGGACTGGGGGAGAGACCCAGTACTTC

clone size: .
J gene: TRBJ1-1
V gene: TRBV19
D gene: .
CDR3 protein: CASSWAGGDTEAFF
CDR3 DNA: TGTGCCAGTAGTTGGGCAGGAGGGGACACTGAAGCTTTCTTT

clone size: few
J gene: TRBJ2-2
V gene: TRBV5-1
D gene: TRBD1
CDR3 protein: CASDSGQSTGELFF
CDR3 DNA: TGCGCCAGCGATTCGGGACAGTCCACCGGGGAGCTGTTTTTT

clone size: few
J gene: TRBJ2-1
V gene: TRBV14
D gene: TRBD2
CDR3 protein: CASSQVSSGGVYEQFF
CDR3 DNA: TGTGCCAGCAGCCAAGTATCAAGCGGGGGTGTCTATGAGCAGTTCTTC

clone size: .
J gene: TRBJ1-1
V gene: TRBV7-2
D gene: TRBD1
CDR3 protein: CASSLEGQMNTEAFF
CDR3 DNA: TGTGCCAGCAGCTTAGAGGGACAGATGAACACTGAAGCTTTCTTT

clone size: few
J gene: TRBJ2-7
V gene: TRBV21-1
D gene: .
CDR3 protein: CASSKTTPPPYEQYF
CDR3 DNA: TGTGCCAGCAGCAAGACGACACCACCCCCCTACGAGCAGTACTTC

clone size: few
J gene: TRBJ1-1
V gene: TRBV12-3/TRBV12-4
D gene: .
CDR3 protein: CASSPGGRMRTEAFF
CDR3 DNA: TGTGCCAGCAGTCCTGGGGGTAGGATGAGAACTGAAGCTTTCTTT

clone size: .
J gene: TRBJ2-3
V gene: TRBV7-2
D gene: .
CDR3 protein: CASSLLYSDTQYF
CDR3 DNA: TGTGCCAGCAGCCTCCTGTATTCAGATACGCAGTATTTT

clone size: .
J gene: TRBJ2-5
V gene: TRBV21-1
D gene: .
CDR3 protein: CASSPRGYRGRFEETQYF
CDR3 DNA: TGTGCCAGCAGCCCCCGGGGGTACAGGGGGCGTTTCGAAGAGACCCAGTACTTC

clone size: .
J gene: TRBJ2-5
V gene: TRBV5-1
D gene: .
CDR3 protein: CASSLSFGETQYF
CDR3 DNA: TGCGCCAGCAGCCTTTCTTTTGGAGAGACCCAGTACTTC

clone size: few
J gene: TRBJ2-2
V gene: TRBV5-1
D gene: .
CDR3 protein: CASSPGTGNGELFF
CDR3 DNA: TGCGCCAGCAGCCCCGGGACGGGGAACGGGGAGCTGTTTTTT

clone size: few
J gene: TRBJ1-5
V gene: TRBV12-3/TRBV12-4
D gene: .
CDR3 protein: CASSLVFIGRTETNQPQHF
CDR3 DNA: TGTGCCAGCAGTTTAGTATTCATTGGGCGGACAGAGACTAATCAGCCCCAGCATTTT

clone size: .
J gene: TRBJ1-4
V gene: TRBV20-1
D gene: .
CDR3 protein: CSAPGGQEFYEKLFF
CDR3 DNA: TGCAGTGCCCCGGGAGGGCAGGAGTTTTATGAAAAACTGTTTTTT

clone size: many
J gene: TRBJ1-3
V gene: TRBV10-3
D gene: .
CDR3 protein: CAISDTVSSGNTIYF
CDR3 DNA: TGTGCCATCAGTGACACGGTCAGCTCTGGAAACACCATATATTTT

clone size: few
J gene: TRBJ2-7
V gene: TRBV10-3
D gene: .
CDR3 protein: CAISVGVGYEQYF
CDR3 DNA: TGTGCCATCAGTGTCGGGGTTGGGTACGAGCAGTACTTC

clone size: few
J gene: TRBJ2-5
V gene: TRBV5-6
D gene: TRBD2
CDR3 protein: CASSGTGTTILQYF
CDR3 DNA: TGTGCCAGCAGCGGAACCGGGACTACCATCCTACAGTACTTC

clone size: .
J gene: TRBJ2-3
V gene: TRBV5-5
D gene: .
CDR3 protein: CASSLSGRPIVSTDTQYF
CDR3 DNA: TGTGCCAGCAGCTTGAGTGGTCGGCCTATCGTAAGCACAGATACGCAGTATTTT

clone size: few
J gene: TRBJ2-7
V gene: TRBV9
D gene: .
CDR3 protein: CARKRPNREQYF
CDR3 DNA: TGTGCCAGAAAAAGGCCAAACCGGGAGCAGTACTTC

clone size: few
J gene: TRBJ2-2
V gene: TRBV18
D gene: .
CDR3 protein: CASSPSAEGKAGELFF
CDR3 DNA: TGTGCCAGCTCACCATCCGCAGAGGGGAAAGCCGGGGAGCTGTTTTTT

clone size: many
J gene: TRBJ1-1
V gene: TRBV25-1
D gene: .
CDR3 protein: CASSEGRGRSAFF
CDR3 DNA: TGTGCCAGCAGTGAGGGGAGAGGGAGGTCAGCTTTCTTT

clone size: .
J gene: TRBJ2-1
V gene: TRBV10-3
D gene: .
CDR3 protein: CATSGTGYNEQFF
CDR3 DNA: TGTGCCACCTCCGGGACGGGCTACAATGAGCAGTTCTTC

clone size: few
J gene: TRBJ2-7
V gene: TRBV12-3/TRBV12-4
D gene: TRBD1
CDR3 protein: CASSLMTGYRYEQYF
CDR3 DNA: TGTGCCAGCAGTTTAATGACAGGGTATCGCTACGAGCAGTACTTC

clone size: .
J gene: TRBJ2-3
V gene: TRBV5-1
D gene: .
CDR3 protein: CASSLDSPITDTQYF
CDR3 DNA: TGCGCCAGCAGCTTGGACAGCCCGATCACAGATACGCAGTATTTT

clone size: .
J gene: TRBJ1-1
V gene: TRBV7-2
D gene: .
CDR3 protein: CASSPAEGVRNTEAFF
CDR3 DNA: TGTGCCAGCAGCCCCGCGGAGGGAGTACGAAACACTGAAGCTTTCTTT

clone size: .
J gene: TRBJ2-3
V gene: TRBV20-1
D gene: .
CDR3 protein: CSARAVTDPYTDTQYF
CDR3 DNA: TGCAGTGCTAGGGCAGTTACGGACCCGTACACAGATACGCAGTATTTT

clone size: few
J gene: TRBJ2-1
V gene: TRBV10-1
D gene: TRBD2
CDR3 protein: CASSEASGLAYNEQFF
CDR3 DNA: TGCGCCAGCAGTGAGGCTAGCGGGCTGGCCTACAATGAGCAGTTCTTC

clone size: .
J gene: TRBJ2-6
V gene: TRBV5-1
D gene: TRBD2
CDR3 protein: CASSRTSGYSGANVLTF
CDR3 DNA: TGCGCCAGCAGCCGGACTAGCGGATACTCTGGGGCCAACGTCCTGACTTTC

clone size: .
J gene: TRBJ1-2
V gene: TRBV29-1
D gene: .
CDR3 protein: CSVGQGPYGYTF
CDR3 DNA: TGCAGCGTTGGGCAGGGACCTTATGGCTACACCTTC

clone size: few
J gene: TRBJ2-7
V gene: TRBV6-5
D gene: TRBD1
CDR3 protein: CASSYYGTGLSLLVEQYF
CDR3 DNA: TGTGCCAGCAGTTACTATGGGACAGGGCTTTCCCTCTTGGTGGAGCAGTACTTC

clone size: few
J gene: TRBJ2-3
V gene: TRBV4-1
D gene: .
CDR3 protein: CASSHSGQASTDTQYF
CDR3 DNA: TGCGCCAGCAGTCATAGCGGCCAGGCCAGCACAGATACGCAGTATTTT

clone size: .
J gene: TRBJ2-2
V gene: TRBV12-3/TRBV12-4
D gene: TRBD2
CDR3 protein: CASSLGPSGGTGELFF
CDR3 DNA: TGTGCCAGCAGTTTAGGTCCTAGCGGGGGTACCGGGGAGCTGTTTTTT

clone size: many
J gene: TRBJ1-3
V gene: TRBV10-1
D gene: .
CDR3 protein: CASSESRTDWSGNTIYF
CDR3 DNA: TGCGCCAGCAGTGAGTCCAGGACCGACTGGAGTGGAAACACCATATATTTT

clone size: few
J gene: TRBJ1-4
V gene: TRBV5-1
D gene: .
CDR3 protein: CASSLGGREKLFF
CDR3 DNA: TGCGCCAGCAGCTTGGGGGGCCGTGAAAAACTGTTTTTT

clone size: few
J gene: TRBJ2-3
V gene: TRBV7-2
D gene: .
CDR3 protein: CASSGEARSDTQYF
CDR3 DNA: TGTGCCAGCAGCGGAGAGGCCCGGTCAGATACGCAGTATTTT

clone size: .
J gene: TRBJ2-7
V gene: TRBV2
D gene: TRBD1
CDR3 protein: CASRWTGTNYEQYF
CDR3 DNA: TGTGCCAGCAGGTGGACAGGGACCAACTACGAGCAGTACTTC

clone size: .
J gene: TRBJ2-3
V gene: TRBV12-3/TRBV12-4
D gene: TRBD2
CDR3 protein: CASSLYRAGGFISPDTHYF
CDR3 DNA: TGTGCCAGCAGTTTATATCGAGCGGGAGGGTTTATAAGTCCAGATACGCACTATTTT

clone size: .
J gene: TRBJ2-5
V gene: TRBV5-1
D gene: TRBD1
CDR3 protein: CASSSSTGDGIGETQYF
CDR3 DNA: TGCGCCAGCAGCTCTTCGACAGGGGATGGGATTGGAGAGACCCAGTACTTC

clone size: few
J gene: TRBJ2-7
V gene: TRBV3-1
D gene: .
CDR3 protein: CASSQEGGFSYEQYF
CDR3 DNA: TGTGCCAGCAGCCAAGAAGGCGGTTTTTCCTACGAGCAGTACTTC

clone size: few
J gene: TRBJ2-5
V gene: TRBV5-1
D gene: TRBD2
CDR3 protein: CASSLAREGLETQYF
CDR3 DNA: TGCGCCAGCAGCTTGGCGCGGGAGGGGCTAGAGACCCAGTACTTC

clone size: .
J gene: TRBJ2-2
V gene: TRBV30
D gene: .
CDR3 protein: CAWRRDRTGELFF
CDR3 DNA: TGTGCCTGGAGGCGGGATCGGACCGGGGAGCTGTTTTTT

clone size: few
J gene: TRBJ2-7
V gene: TRBV6-1
D gene: .
CDR3 protein: CASQVTHEQYF
CDR3 DNA: TGTGCCAGCCAAGTGACACACGAGCAGTACTTC

clone size: few
J gene: TRBJ2-2
V gene: TRBV5-6
D gene: .
CDR3 protein: CASSFPRPLGTGELFF
CDR3 DNA: TGTGCCAGCAGCTTCCCCAGGCCCTTGGGCACCGGGGAGCTGTTTTTT

clone size: .
J gene: TRBJ2-2
V gene: TRBV30
D gene: TRBD2
CDR3 protein: CAWSWGLAATGELFF
CDR3 DNA: TGTGCCTGGAGTTGGGGACTAGCGGCCACCGGGGAGCTGTTTTTT

clone size: .
J gene: TRBJ2-7
V gene: TRBV10-3
D gene: TRBD2
CDR3 protein: CAISEMVASGGYEQYF
CDR3 DNA: TGTGCCATCAGTGAAATGGTGGCTAGCGGGGGCTACGAGCAGTACTTC